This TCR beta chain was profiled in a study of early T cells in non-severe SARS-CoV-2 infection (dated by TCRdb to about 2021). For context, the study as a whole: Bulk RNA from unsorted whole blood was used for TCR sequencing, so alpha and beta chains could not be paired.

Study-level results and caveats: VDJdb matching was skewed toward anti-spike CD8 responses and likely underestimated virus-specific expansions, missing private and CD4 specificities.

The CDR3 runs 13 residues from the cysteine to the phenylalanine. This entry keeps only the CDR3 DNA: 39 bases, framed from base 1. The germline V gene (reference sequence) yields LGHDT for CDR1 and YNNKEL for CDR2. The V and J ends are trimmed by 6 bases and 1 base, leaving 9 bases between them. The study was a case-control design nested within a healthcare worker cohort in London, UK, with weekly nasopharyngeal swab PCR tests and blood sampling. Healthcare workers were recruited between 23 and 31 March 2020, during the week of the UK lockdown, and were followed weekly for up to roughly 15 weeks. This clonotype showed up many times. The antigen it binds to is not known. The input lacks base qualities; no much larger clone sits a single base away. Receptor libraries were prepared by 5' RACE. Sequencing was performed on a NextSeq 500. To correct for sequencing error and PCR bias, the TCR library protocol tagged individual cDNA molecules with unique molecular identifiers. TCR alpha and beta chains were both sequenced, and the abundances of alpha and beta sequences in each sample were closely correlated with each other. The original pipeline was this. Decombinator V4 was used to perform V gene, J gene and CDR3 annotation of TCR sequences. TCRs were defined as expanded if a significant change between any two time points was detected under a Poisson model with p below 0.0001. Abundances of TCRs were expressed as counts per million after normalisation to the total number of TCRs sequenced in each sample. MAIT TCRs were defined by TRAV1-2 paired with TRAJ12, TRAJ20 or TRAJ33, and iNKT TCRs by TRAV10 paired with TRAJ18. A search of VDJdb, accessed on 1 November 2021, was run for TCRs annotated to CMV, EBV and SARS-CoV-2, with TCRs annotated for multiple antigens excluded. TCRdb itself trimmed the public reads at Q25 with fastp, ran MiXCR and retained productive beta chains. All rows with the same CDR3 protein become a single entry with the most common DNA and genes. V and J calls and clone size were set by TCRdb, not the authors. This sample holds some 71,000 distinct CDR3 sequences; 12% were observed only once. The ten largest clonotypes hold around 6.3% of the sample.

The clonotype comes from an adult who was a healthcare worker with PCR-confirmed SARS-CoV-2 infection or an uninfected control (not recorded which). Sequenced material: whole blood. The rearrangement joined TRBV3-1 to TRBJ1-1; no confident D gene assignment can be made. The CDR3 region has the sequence CASRALPNTEAFF. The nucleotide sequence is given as TGTGCCAGCAGGGCTCTACCGAACACTGAAGCTTTCTTT.